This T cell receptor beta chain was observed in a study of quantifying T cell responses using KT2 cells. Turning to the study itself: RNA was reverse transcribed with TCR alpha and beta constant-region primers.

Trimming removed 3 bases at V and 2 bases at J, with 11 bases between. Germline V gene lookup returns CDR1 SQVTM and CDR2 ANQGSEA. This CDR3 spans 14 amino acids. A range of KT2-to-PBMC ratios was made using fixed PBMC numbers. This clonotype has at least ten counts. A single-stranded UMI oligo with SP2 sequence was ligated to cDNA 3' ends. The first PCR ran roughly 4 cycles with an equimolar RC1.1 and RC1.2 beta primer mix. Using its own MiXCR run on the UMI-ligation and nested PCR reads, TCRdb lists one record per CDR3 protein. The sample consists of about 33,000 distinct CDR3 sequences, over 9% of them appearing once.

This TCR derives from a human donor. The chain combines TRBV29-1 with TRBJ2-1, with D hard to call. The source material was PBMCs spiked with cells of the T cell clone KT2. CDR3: CSVDVDLTYNEQFF. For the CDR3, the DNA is TGCAGCGTTGATGTAGATTTAACCTACAATGAGCAGTTCTTC.